These 14 T cell receptor beta chains were sequenced from one sample in a study of regulatory T cells in long-lasting Graves disease. Indicated time point: newly diagnosed GD, antithyroid drugs for less than 3 months. RNA isolated from PBMCs was used to make the TCR library. Libraries of TCR beta came from iRepertoire HTBI primers plus Arm-PCR of CDR3 regions. MiXCR, run by TCRdb on the multiplex PCR reads, gives a single entry per CDR3 protein. The sample contains roughly 410,000 distinct CDR3 sequences, about 15% of which appear only once. The sample also formed part of further work on T cells in Graves' hyperthyroidism and ophthalmopathy.

The material sequenced was peripheral blood mononuclear cells (PBMCs), taken at new diagnosis, from a patient treated with antithyroid drugs. Receptors originate from a woman aged 40-49 years with Graves disease.

There are a few counts of this clonotype. The rearrangement uses TRBV9 and TRBJ1-3; D remains ambiguous. V shed 0 bases and J shed 0 bases, with 7 bases lying between them. The CDR3 sequence is 15 residues long. CDR1 is SGDLS and CDR2 is YYNGEE in the germline V gene. The CDR3 protein is CASSVGPFSGNTIYF. The DNA for the CDR3 is TGTGCCAGCAGCGTAGGGCCCTTCTCTGGAAACACCATATATTTT. Looking up the rest from reference TRBV9 and TRBJ1-3 gives the full variable domain: DSGVTQTPKHLITATGQRVTLRCSPRSGDLSVYWYQQSLDQGLQFLIQYYNGEERAKGNILERFSAQQFPDLHSELNLSSLELGDSALYFCASSVGPFSGNTIYFGEGSWLTVV.

The table lists this clonotype with many counts. This chain connects TRBV28 to TRBJ2-1; TRBD1 matches at 7 bases. Germline V lookup: CDR1 MDHEN, CDR2 SYDVKM. The J segment lost 6 bases and the V segment lost 3 bases, leaving 8 bases of the junction unmatched. The CDR3 totals 15 residues. The DNA for the CDR3 is TGTGCCAGCAGTTTCATGAGGGGGCGAATCAATGAGCAGTTCTTC. This gives the protein CASSFMRGRINEQFF.

In this sample, this clonotype turned up a few times. A read error may be the cause here, since a much bigger clone is one base away. The chain is built from TRBV28 and TRBJ2-5; TRBD2 matches 10 bases. CDR1 and CDR2 from the germline V gene are MDHEN and SYDVKM. The CDR3 is 15 amino acids. Trimming at V came to 3 bases and at J to 9 bases, leaving 10 bases not matched to a gene. The CDR3 DNA follows: TGTGCCAGCAGTTTGTGGCTAGCGGGAGTGGAGGCCCAGTACTTC. This sequence encodes CASSLWLAGVEAQYF. The whole variable domain, remainder taken from reference TRBV28 and TRBJ2-5, is DVKVTQSSRYLVKRTGEKVFLECVQDMDHENMFWYRQDPGLGLRLIYFSYDVKMKEKGDIPEGYSVSREKKERFSLILESASTNQTSMYLCASSLWLAGVEAQYFGPGTRLLVL.

This clonotype came up many times. In nucleotides, the CDR3 is TGTGCCAGCAGTGTCGGGTTAAGCACAGATACGCAGTATTTT. This encodes CASSVGLSTDTQYF. J is TRBJ2-3 and V is TRBV6-2 or TRBV6-3; D gene unclear. V was pared by 5 bases and J by 0 bases, with 9 bases between. CDR1 MNHEY and CDR2 SVGEGT come from the germline V gene. The CDR3 loop spans 14 amino acids.

With respect to this clonotype: A single base separates this from a much larger clone, so it may be a read error. This chain links TRBV11-2 with TRBJ2-5; TRBD2 matches at 10 bases. The V gene's germline CDR1 is SGHAT and CDR2 FQNNGV. The CDR3 is 16 amino acids. CDR3 DNA sequence: TGTACCAGCAGCCCAAGGGCGACTAGCGGGCCAGAGACCCAGTACTTC. As protein: CTSSPRATSGPETQYF.

The chain is built from TRBV20-1 and TRBJ2-3; TRBD2 agrees at 9 bases. The CDR3 is 15 amino acids. In germline, CDR1 is DFQATT, CDR2 SNEGSKA (reference sequence). With 5 bases clipped from V and 0 bases from J, the junction kept 6 bases outside the gene matches. CDR3 amino acids: CSAAPGLASTDTQYF. DNA of the CDR3: TGCAGTGCTGCCCCGGGACTAGCAAGCACAGATACGCAGTATTTT.

This clonotype occurred once. CDR3 nucleotides: TGTGCCAGCAGCTTGGCGGGAGCCGTAGGAGGCCAAGAGACCCAGTACTTC. Encoded protein: CASSLAGAVGGQETQYF. The genes are TRBV5-5 and TRBJ2-5, with D possibly being TRBD2 (6 bases). Trimming left V 0 bases short and J 1 base short, with 16 bases between. CDR3 size: 17 residues. CDR1 and CDR2 (germline): SGHKS, YYEKEE (reference sequence).

This clonotype was picked up many times. The chain recombines TRBV11-3 with TRBJ2-7; no definite D call. CDR1 is SGHNT, CDR2 YENEEA, per germline. The CDR3 is made up of 13 amino acids. V shed 0 bases and J shed 5 bases, with 8 bases lying between them. The CDR3 sequence is CASSLEGNDEQYF. The DNA for the CDR3 is TGTGCCAGCAGCTTAGAGGGTAATGACGAGCAGTACTTC.

This clonotype appeared many times. V gene TRBV5-1 combines with J gene TRBJ2-3; tentatively, D is TRBD2 (6 bases). Looked up from germline, CDR1 is SGHRS and CDR2 is YFSETQ. Trimming took 0 bases from V and 2 from J, leaving 13 bases between them. This CDR3 is 16 amino acids long. CDR3 DNA: TGCGCCAGCAGCTTGGTCGGGGTAGCGGTCACAGATACGCAGTATTTT. Protein sequence: CASSLVGVAVTDTQYF.

This rearrangement joins TRBV2 to TRBJ2-7; 12 bases fit TRBD2. This CDR3 has 15 residues. Looked up from germline, CDR1 is SNHLY and CDR2 is FYNNEI. V dropped 6 bases and J dropped 3; count of bases not matched to a gene: 6. CDR3 amino acids: CASSGTSGPFYEQYF. CDR3 nucleotide sequence: TGTGCCAGCAGCGGGACTAGCGGGCCCTTCTACGAGCAGTACTTC.

This clonotype was recorded at least ten times. The genes are TRBV20-1 and TRBJ1-2, with 8 nucleotides matching TRBD1. Germline CDR1 and CDR2: DFQATT and SNEGSKA (reference sequence). J lost 4 bases, V lost 1 base, and 2 bases had no gene match. This CDR3 is 13 amino acids long. Here the CDR3 reads CSARVQGAYGYTF. The CDR3, as DNA: TGCAGTGCTAGAGTGCAGGGGGCCTATGGCTACACCTTC.

In its sample, this clonotype was seen many times. The chain uses TRBV2 and TRBJ2-2; the match to TRBD2 covers 10 bases. The junction had 0 bases not matched to a gene; V was cut back by 4 bases and J by 7 bases. The germline CDR1 and CDR2 sequences are SNHLY and FYNNEI. This CDR3 is 13 amino acids long. CDR3 DNA sequence: TGTGCCAGCAGTGGGACTAGCGGCGGGGAGCTGTTTTTT. It encodes CASSGTSGGELFF.

This clonotype was counted many times. This rearrangement joins TRBV2 to TRBJ2-1, with TRBD2 matching over 14 bases. The CDR3 totals 16 residues. Germline values: CDR1 SNHLY, CDR2 FYNNEI. V gave up 10 bases and J gave up 7 bases; unmatched junction bases: 12. For the CDR3, the DNA is TGTGCCACCTCCCGGTTGGGACTAGCGGGAGTTAATGAGCAGTTCTTC. As protein: CATSRLGLAGVNEQFF.

In this sample, this clonotype turned up many times. The rearrangement joins TRBV20-1 to TRBJ1-1, with a tentative D call TRBD1 (5 bases). The CDR3 is 15 amino acids. The germline V gene encodes CDR1 DFQATT and CDR2 SNEGSKA (reference sequence). V lost 5 bases to trimming and J lost 5 bases, with 21 bases between them. The CDR3 is CSARSYGGQGTEAFF. The CDR3 DNA reads as TGCAGTGCTCGAAGCTACGGGGGTCAGGGAACTGAAGCTTTCTTT.